What follows describes a single T cell receptor beta chain. This may arise from a read error, as a much more abundant clone is one base away. This CDR3 has 15 residues. Germline lookup yields CDR1 MNHEY and CDR2 SVGEGT. Naive CD4+ cells had CD25+ Tregs removed. TCRdb re-derived calls from the 5' RACE reads in MiXCR, one entry per CDR3 protein. The table includes tens of thousands of distinct CDR3 sequences, more than 20% detected once. Sequencing was carried out using tumor-infiltrating naive CD4+ T cells sorted from the breast tumor. Indicated subset: naive CD4+ T cells, CD4+CD45RA+CD25-. The TCR was taken from a female donor with breast cancer. The genes are TRBV6-2 or TRBV6-3 and TRBJ2-2; 8 nucleotides line up with TRBD1. Here the CDR3 reads CASSTPTGATGGLFF. As DNA, the CDR3 is TGTGCCAGCAGTACCCCGACAGGGGCCACCGGGGGGCTGTTTTTT.